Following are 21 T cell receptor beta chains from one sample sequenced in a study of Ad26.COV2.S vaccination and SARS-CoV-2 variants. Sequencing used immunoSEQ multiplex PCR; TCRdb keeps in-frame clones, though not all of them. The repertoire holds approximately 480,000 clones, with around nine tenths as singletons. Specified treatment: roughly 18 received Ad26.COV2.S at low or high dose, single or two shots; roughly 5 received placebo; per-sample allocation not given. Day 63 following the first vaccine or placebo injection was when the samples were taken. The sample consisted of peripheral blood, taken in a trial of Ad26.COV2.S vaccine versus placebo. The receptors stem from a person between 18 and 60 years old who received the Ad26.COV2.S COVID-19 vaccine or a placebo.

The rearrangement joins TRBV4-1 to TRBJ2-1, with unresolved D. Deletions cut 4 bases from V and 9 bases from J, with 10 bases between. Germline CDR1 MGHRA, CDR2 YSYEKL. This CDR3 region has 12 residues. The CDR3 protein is CASSLEVGEQFF. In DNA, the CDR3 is TGCGCCAGCAGCCTCGAGGTTGGTGAGCAGTTCTTC.

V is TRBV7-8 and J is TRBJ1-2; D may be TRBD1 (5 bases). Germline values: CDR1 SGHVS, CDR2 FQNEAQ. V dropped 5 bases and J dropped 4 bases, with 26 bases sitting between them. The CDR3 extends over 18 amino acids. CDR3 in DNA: TGTGCCAGCAGCCCTAGAAGCTACGACGGGGACCTCGGCTATGGCTACACCTTC. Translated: CASSPRSYDGDLGYGYTF.

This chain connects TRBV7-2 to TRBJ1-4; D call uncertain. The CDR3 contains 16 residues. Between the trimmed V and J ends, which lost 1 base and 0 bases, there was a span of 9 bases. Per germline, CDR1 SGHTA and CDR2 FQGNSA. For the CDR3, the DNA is TGTGCCAGCAGCTTAGATTTTGGTGCAACTAATGAAAAACTGTTTTTT. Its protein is CASSLDFGATNEKLFF.

CDR3 amino acids: CASSQRGVYEQYF. The CDR3 DNA reads as TGTGCCAGCAGCCAACGGGGGGTGTACGAGCAGTACTTC. This chain links TRBV3-1 (or the pseudogene TRBV3-2) with TRBJ2-7; 7 nucleotides agree with TRBD2. CDR1 and CDR2 from the germline V gene are LGHDT and YNNKEL (reference sequence). CDR3 length: 13 residues. V shed 2 bases, J shed 4 bases, and the junction held 2 bases outside the gene matches.

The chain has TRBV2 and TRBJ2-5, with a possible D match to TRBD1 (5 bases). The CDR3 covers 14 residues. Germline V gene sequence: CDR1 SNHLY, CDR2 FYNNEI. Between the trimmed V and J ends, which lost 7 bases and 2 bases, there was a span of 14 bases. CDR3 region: CASMQTERQETQYF. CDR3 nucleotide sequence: TGTGCCAGCATGCAGACAGAAAGACAAGAGACCCAGTACTTC.

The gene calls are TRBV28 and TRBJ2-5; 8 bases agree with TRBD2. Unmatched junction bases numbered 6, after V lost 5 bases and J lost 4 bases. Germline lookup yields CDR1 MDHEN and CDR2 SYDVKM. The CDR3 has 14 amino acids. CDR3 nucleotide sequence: TGTGCCAGCAGTCCCCCGGGAGGGGGAGAGACCCAGTACTTC. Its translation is CASSPPGGGETQYF. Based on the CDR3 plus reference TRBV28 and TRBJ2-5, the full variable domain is DVKVTQSSRYLVKRTGEKVFLECVQDMDHENMFWYRQDPGLGLRLIYFSYDVKMKEKGDIPEGYSVSREKKERFSLILESASTNQTSMYLCASSPPGGGETQYFGPGTRLLVL.

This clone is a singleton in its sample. The CDR3 loop reads CASSTPASGIYEQYF. The CDR3 coding sequence is TGTGCCAGCAGTACTCCAGCTAGCGGAATCTACGAGCAGTACTTC. The chain recombines TRBV27 with TRBJ2-7; TRBD2 matches 7 bases. This CDR3 contains 15 residues. V dropped 5 bases and J dropped 3; count of bases not matched to a gene: 10. Germline V gives CDR1 MNHEY, CDR2 SMNVEV (reference sequence).

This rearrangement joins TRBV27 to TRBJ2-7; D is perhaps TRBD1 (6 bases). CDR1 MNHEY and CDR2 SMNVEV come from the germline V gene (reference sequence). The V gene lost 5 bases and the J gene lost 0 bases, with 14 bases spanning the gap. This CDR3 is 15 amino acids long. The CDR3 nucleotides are TGTGCCAGCAGTACGACAAGGGGGAGCTCCTACGAGCAGTACTTC. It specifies CASSTTRGSSYEQYF.

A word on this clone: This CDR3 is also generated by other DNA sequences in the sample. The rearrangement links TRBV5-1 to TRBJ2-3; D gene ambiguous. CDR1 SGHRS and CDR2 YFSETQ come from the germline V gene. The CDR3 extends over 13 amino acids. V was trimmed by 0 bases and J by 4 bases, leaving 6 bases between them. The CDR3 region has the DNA TGCGCCAGCAGCTTGGGCAGCCCAGATACGCAGTATTTT. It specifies CASSLGSPDTQYF.

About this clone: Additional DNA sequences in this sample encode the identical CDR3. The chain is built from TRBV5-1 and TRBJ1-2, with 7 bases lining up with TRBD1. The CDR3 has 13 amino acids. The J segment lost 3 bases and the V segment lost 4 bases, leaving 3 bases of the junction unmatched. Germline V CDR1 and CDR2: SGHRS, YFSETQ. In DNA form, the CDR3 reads TGCGCCAGCAGCCTAGGGACAGACTATGGCTACACCTTC. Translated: CASSLGTDYGYTF. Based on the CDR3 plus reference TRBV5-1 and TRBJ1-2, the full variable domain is KAGVTQTPRYLIKTRGQQVTLSCSPISGHRSVSWYQQTPGQGLQFLFEYFSETQRNKGNFPGRFSGRQFSNSRSEMNVSTLELGDSALYLCASSLGTDYGYTFGSGTRLTVV.

This chain's CDR3 is CASRGPGLGDSGNTIYF. DNA of the CDR3: TGTGCCAGCAGGGGACCAGGGTTGGGGGACTCTGGAAACACCATATATTTT. The chain links TRBV5-4 to TRBJ1-3, with a tentative D call TRBD1 (5 bases). Germline V gene data show CDR1 as SGHNT and CDR2 as YYREEE (reference sequence). V lost 5 bases to trimming and J lost 0 bases, with 18 bases between them. CDR3 length: 17 amino acids.

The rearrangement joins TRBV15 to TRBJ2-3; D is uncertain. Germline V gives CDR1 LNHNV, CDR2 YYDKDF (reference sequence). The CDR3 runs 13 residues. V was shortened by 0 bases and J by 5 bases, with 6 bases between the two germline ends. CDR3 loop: CATSRDPEDTQYF. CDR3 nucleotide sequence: TGTGCCACCAGCAGAGATCCGGAAGATACGCAGTATTTT. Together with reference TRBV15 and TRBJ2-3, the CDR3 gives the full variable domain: DAMVIQNPRYQVTQFGKPVTLSCSQTLNHNVMYWYQQKSSQAPKLLFHYYDKDFNNEADTPDNFQSRRPNTSFCFLDIRSPGLGDTAMYLCATSRDPEDTQYFGPGTRLTVL.

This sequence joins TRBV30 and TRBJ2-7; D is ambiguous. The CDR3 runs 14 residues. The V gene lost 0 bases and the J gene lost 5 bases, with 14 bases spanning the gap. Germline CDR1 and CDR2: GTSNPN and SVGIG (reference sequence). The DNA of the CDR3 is TGTGCCTGGAGTGTGCGTGGGCCGGTACACGAGCAGTACTTC. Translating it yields CAWSVRGPVHEQYF.

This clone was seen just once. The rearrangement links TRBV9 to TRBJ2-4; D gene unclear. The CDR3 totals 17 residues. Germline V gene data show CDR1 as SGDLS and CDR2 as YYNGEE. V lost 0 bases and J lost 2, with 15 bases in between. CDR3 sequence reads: CASSVDPAGGTKNIQYF. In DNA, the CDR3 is TGTGCCAGCAGCGTAGACCCCGCCGGTGGGACCAAAAACATTCAGTACTTC.

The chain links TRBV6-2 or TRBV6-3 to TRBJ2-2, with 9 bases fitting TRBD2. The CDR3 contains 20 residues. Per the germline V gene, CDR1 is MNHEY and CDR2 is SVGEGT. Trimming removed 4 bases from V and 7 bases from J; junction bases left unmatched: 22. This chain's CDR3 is CASSSDKHVGVAGVLGELFF. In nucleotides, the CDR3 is TGTGCCAGCAGTTCGGACAAGCATGTCGGGGTAGCGGGAGTTCTCGGGGAGCTGTTTTTT.

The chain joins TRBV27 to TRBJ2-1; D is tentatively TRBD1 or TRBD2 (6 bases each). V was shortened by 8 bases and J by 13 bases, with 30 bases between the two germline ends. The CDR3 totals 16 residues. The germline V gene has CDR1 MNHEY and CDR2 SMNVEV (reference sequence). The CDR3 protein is CASYGGGLKKLGAQFF. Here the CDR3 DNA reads TGTGCCAGCTACGGAGGGGGACTGAAAAAACTGGGGGCACAGTTCTTC.

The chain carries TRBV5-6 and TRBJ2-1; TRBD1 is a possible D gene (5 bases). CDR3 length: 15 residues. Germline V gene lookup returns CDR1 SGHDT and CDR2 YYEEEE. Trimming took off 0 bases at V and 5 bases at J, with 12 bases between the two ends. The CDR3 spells CASSLGGTGDNEQFF. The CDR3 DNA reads TGTGCCAGCAGCTTGGGTGGAACAGGCGACAATGAGCAGTTCTTC. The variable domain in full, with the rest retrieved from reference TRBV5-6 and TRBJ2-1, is DAGVTQSPTHLIKTRGQQVTLRCSPKSGHDTVSWYQQALGQGPQFIFQYYEEEERQRGNFPDRFSGHQFPNYSSELNVNALLLGDSALYLCASSLGGTGDNEQFFGPGTRLTVL.

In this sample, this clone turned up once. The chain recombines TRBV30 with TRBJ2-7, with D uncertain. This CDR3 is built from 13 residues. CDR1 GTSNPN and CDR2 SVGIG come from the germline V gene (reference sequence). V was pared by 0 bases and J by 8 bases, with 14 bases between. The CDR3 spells CAWSVFQAKQQYF. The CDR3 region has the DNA TGTGCCTGGAGTGTTTTCCAGGCCAAACAGCAGTACTTC.

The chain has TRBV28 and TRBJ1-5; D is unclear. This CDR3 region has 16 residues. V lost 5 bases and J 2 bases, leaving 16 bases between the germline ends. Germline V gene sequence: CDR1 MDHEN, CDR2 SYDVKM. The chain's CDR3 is CASSLASGQGNQPQHF. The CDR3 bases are TGTGCCAGCAGTCTAGCCTCCGGCCAGGGCAATCAGCCCCAGCATTTT.

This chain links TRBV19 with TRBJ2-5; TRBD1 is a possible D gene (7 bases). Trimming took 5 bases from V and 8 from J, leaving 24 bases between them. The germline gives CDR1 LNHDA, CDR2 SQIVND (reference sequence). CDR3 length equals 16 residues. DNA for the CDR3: TGTGCCAGTAGTCTCTCGTCTGCGGAGGGGGCAGGAACCCAGTACTTC. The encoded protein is CASSLSSAEGAGTQYF.

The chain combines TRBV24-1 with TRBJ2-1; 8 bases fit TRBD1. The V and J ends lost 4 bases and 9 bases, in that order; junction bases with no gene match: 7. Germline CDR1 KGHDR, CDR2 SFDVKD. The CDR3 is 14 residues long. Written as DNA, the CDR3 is TGTGCCACCAGTGACAGGGGGCCCTTGGGTGAGCAGTTCTTC. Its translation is CATSDRGPLGEQFF.